This T cell receptor beta chain derives from a study of T cells in tumors after PD-1 blockade. Study-level information: Either cemiplimab 350 mg every 2 weeks or pembrolizumab 200 mg every 3 weeks was given.

TCRdb's copy holds only in-frame clones and misses some; the assay was immunoSEQ multiplex PCR. The table includes just under 65,000 clones, roughly 70% detected once. The study's findings and limits: Blood contained roughly two fifths of the tumor's TCR clonotypes.

The ends were cut back, 0 bases at V and 0 bases at J, with 17 bases in the middle. The CDR3 totals 18 residues. From germline, CDR1 is SGHAT and CDR2 FQNNGV. Note on this clone: Its antigen is unidentified.

Material: PBMCs, obtained after anti-PD-1 treatment. The TCR was taken from a human donor with basal cell carcinoma. This chain links TRBV11-2 with TRBJ1-2; TRBD1 might be the D (5 bases). The CDR3 loop reads CASSLDVGAGPTNYGYTF. The CDR3 DNA follows: TGTGCCAGCAGCTTAGATGTTGGGGCAGGGCCTACTAACTATGGCTACACCTTC.